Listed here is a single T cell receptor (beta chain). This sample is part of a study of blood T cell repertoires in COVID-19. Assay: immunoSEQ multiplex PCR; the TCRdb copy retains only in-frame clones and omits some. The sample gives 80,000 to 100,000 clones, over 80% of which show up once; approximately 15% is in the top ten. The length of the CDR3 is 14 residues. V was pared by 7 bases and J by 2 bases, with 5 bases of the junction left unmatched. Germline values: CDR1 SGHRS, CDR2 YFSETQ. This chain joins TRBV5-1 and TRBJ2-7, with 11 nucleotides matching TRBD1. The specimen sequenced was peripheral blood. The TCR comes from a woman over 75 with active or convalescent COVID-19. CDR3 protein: CASVAGQGAYEQYF. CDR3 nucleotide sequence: TGCGCCAGCGTCGCGGGACAGGGGGCCTACGAGCAGTACTTC.